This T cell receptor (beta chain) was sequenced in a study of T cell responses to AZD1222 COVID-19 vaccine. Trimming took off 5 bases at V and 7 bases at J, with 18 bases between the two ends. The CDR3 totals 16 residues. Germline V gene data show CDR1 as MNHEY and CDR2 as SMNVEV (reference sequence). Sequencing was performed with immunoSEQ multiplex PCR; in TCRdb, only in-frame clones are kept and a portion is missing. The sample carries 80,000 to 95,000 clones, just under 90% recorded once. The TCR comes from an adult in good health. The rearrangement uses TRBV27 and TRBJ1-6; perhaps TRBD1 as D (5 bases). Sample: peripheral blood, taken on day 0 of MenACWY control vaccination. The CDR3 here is CASSLAWGVRNSPLHF. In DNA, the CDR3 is TGTGCCAGCAGTCTCGCTTGGGGGGTTCGGAATTCACCCCTCCACTTT.